The next 21 T cell receptor beta chains were all read from a single sample in a study of blood T cell repertoires in COVID-19. The table came from immunoSEQ multiplex PCR; TCRdb's copy has only in-frame clones and leaves some out. The top ten hold approximately 1.8% of the sample, which has about 480,000 clones, around 87% seen once. Sequenced input: PBMCs or T cells enriched from blood (not recorded which). The receptor set was obtained from a woman in her thirties or forties who had recovered from COVID-19.

A few counts support this clone. The V call is TRBV12-5, the J call TRBJ1-2; D is unresolved. V lost 3 bases to trimming and J lost 0 bases, with 5 bases between them. The CDR3 length is 13 residues. The germline gives CDR1 LGHNT, CDR2 FRNRAP. In nucleotides, the CDR3 is TGTGCTAGTGGTTTAACACCTAACTATGGCTACACCTTC. Translated, it gives CASGLTPNYGYTF.

The chain recombines TRBV18 with TRBJ2-7; weak D call: TRBD1 (8 bases). The V end lost 6 bases, the J end lost 6 bases, and 21 bases lay between the germline ends. The CDR3 totals 15 residues. Germline values: CDR1 KGHSH, CDR2 LQKENI. CDR3 DNA: TGTGCCAGCTCGCCGACAGGGGCGGGAGTGGGCGAGCAGTACTTC. Translation: CASSPTGAGVGEQYF.

This chain joins TRBV5-4 and TRBJ2-7; 8 bases are shared with TRBD2. The CDR3 length is 14 residues. The germline V gene has CDR1 SGHNT and CDR2 YYREEE (reference sequence). The V gene end was trimmed by 5 bases and the J gene end by 4 bases; junction bases not matched to a gene: 8. The CDR3 DNA follows: TGTGCCAGCAGTTCAAGCGGGAGACGGTACGAGCAGTACTTC. This gives the protein CASSSSGRRYEQYF.

The chain has TRBV7-9 and TRBJ1-5; no firm D call. Germline V CDR1 and CDR2: SEHNR, FQNEAQ (reference sequence). This CDR3 is 16 amino acids long. The V gene lost 5 bases and the J gene lost 0 bases, with 14 bases spanning the gap. CDR3: CASSLLPAASNQPQHF. The CDR3 bases are TGTGCCAGCAGCCTCCTGCCCGCGGCTAGCAATCAGCCCCAGCATTTT.

V and J are TRBV3-1 (or the pseudogene TRBV3-2) and TRBJ2-3, with TRBD2 identical over 11 bases. The germline V gene encodes CDR1 LGHDT and CDR2 YNNKEL (reference sequence). Trimming removed 1 base from V and 4 bases from J; junction bases left unmatched: 7. CDR3 length: 17 amino acids. CDR3 in amino acids: CASSQVLLAGEADTQYF. DNA of the CDR3: TGTGCCAGCAGCCAAGTCCTACTAGCGGGAGAAGCAGATACGCAGTATTTT.

This clone was counted between two and nine times. The chain employs TRBV19 and TRBJ1-5; 10 bases are a match to TRBD1. Germline values: CDR1 LNHDA, CDR2 SQIVND (reference sequence). The J segment lost 0 bases and the V segment lost 2 bases, leaving 7 bases of the junction unmatched. The CDR3 length is 18 residues. As DNA, the CDR3 is TGTGCCAGTAGTATAAGCGGGACAGGGGCCCATAGCAATCAGCCCCAGCATTTT. Its protein product is CASSISGTGAHSNQPQHF.

The J gene is TRBJ2-5, the V gene TRBV7-2; a possible D gene is TRBD2 (6 bases). Germline V gene lookup returns CDR1 SGHTA and CDR2 FQGNSA. This CDR3 region has 14 residues. Trimming took off 0 bases at V and 6 bases at J, with 11 bases between the two ends. In nucleotides, the CDR3 is TGTGCCAGCAGCTTAGCGTGGCGGGGAAAGACCCAGTACTTC. It is translated as CASSLAWRGKTQYF.

This chain connects TRBV2 to TRBJ1-1; 7 bases map to TRBD1. The CDR3 extends over 14 amino acids. The ends lost 5 bases at V and 0 bases at J; junction bases unmatched: 3. CDR1 and CDR2 from the germline V gene are SNHLY and FYNNEI. The CDR3: CASSSGQLNTEAFF. In nucleotides, the CDR3 is TGTGCCAGCAGTTCGGGACAGCTGAACACTGAAGCTTTCTTT.

The CDR3 loop is CASSLDRSSPTF. CDR3 nucleotides: TGTGCCAGCAGCTTGGACAGGTCCAGCCCGACCTTC. The V call is TRBV5-8, the J call TRBJ1-2; a possible D gene is TRBD1 (5 bases). The length of the CDR3 is 12 residues. V lost 0 bases and J 14 bases, leaving 14 bases between the germline ends. Germline V gives CDR1 SGHTS, CDR2 YDEGEE.

This clone was detected only a few times. The chain uses TRBV7-9 and TRBJ1-1, with a weak D call TRBD1 (6 bases). The CDR3 is 11 residues long. Germline assignment: CDR1 SEHNR and CDR2 FQNEAQ (reference sequence). The V and J ends lost 7 bases and 9 bases respectively, with 12 bases between them. CDR3 region: CASTSTGKAFF. In DNA, the CDR3 is TGTGCCAGCACGTCGACAGGAAAAGCTTTCTTT.

This clone was counted between two and nine times. V is TRBV12-3 or TRBV12-4 and J is TRBJ2-7; D not certain. The CDR3 runs 12 residues. V dropped 3 bases and J dropped 3 bases, with 6 bases sitting between them. DNA for the CDR3: TGTGCCAGCAGTTTCGACATCTACGAGCAGTACTTC. As protein: CASSFDIYEQYF.

The genes are TRBV6-5 and TRBJ1-2; 8 positions match TRBD1. After removal of 4 bases from V and 4 bases from J, the junction contained 11 bases not matched to a gene. Looked up from germline, CDR1 is MNHEY and CDR2 is SVGAGI. This CDR3 comprises 16 residues. CDR3 in amino acids: CASSSLIQDRAYGYTF. CDR3 coding DNA: TGTGCCAGCAGTTCACTAATCCAGGACAGGGCCTATGGCTACACCTTC.

V gene TRBV7-2 combines with J gene TRBJ1-5; D is perhaps TRBD1 (5 bases). The CDR3 runs 12 residues. Trimming left V 2 bases short and J 11 bases short, with 10 bases between. Germline V gives CDR1 SGHTA, CDR2 FQGNSA. The CDR3 DNA reads TGTGCCAGCAGCTTAAGGGGAGGAGCCCAGCATTTT. Its translation: CASSLRGGAQHF.

The chain uses TRBV25-1 and TRBJ1-6; 9 positions match TRBD1. The germline V gene has CDR1 MGHDK and CDR2 SYGVNS. CDR3 length equals 14 residues. V was clipped by 4 bases and J by 7 bases; unmatched bases: 2. CDR3 sequence: CASSGTGGNSPLHF. The CDR3 nucleotides read TGTGCCAGCAGTGGAACAGGGGGCAATTCACCCCTCCACTTT.

The chain has TRBV11-3 and TRBJ2-1, with 10 bases identical to TRBD2. This CDR3 is built from 16 residues. V lost 5 bases and J lost 7; bases outside the gene matches: 11. Germline CDR1 is SGHNT and CDR2 is YENEEA. For the CDR3, the DNA is TGTGCCAGCAGCCCCCAAGCGGGAGGGATTTTTAATGAGCAGTTCTTC. This sequence encodes CASSPQAGGIFNEQFF.

The chain couples TRBV20-1 to TRBJ1-6; no clear D gene. Trimming stripped 3 bases from V and 8 bases from J, with 20 bases between. Looked up from germline, CDR1 is DFQATT and CDR2 is SNEGSKA (reference sequence). CDR3 length: 16 residues. The CDR3 sequence is CSASSPGGPEDSPLHF. CDR3 sequence (DNA): TGCAGTGCTAGTTCCCCAGGAGGCCCAGAAGATTCACCCCTCCACTTT.

The chain links TRBV18 to TRBJ2-7; the match to TRBD1 covers 7 bases. The CDR3 totals 13 residues. The ends lost 6 bases at V and 6 bases at J; junction bases unmatched: 8. Germline V gene data show CDR1 as KGHSH and CDR2 as LQKENI. The CDR3: CASSPDREGEQYF. CDR3 coding DNA: TGTGCCAGCTCCCCTGACAGGGAAGGCGAGCAGTACTTC.

The rearrangement links TRBV7-2 to TRBJ1-5; no clear D. The CDR3 totals 14 residues. V was pared by 2 bases and J by 3 bases, with 8 bases between. The germline V gene has CDR1 SGHTA and CDR2 FQGNSA. In nucleotides, the CDR3 is TGTGCCAGCAGCTTATGGGCCCTCAATCAGCCCCAGCATTTT. Translation gives CASSLWALNQPQHF.

This clone has only a few counts. The chain combines TRBV10-1 with TRBJ1-2; 7 nucleotides line up with TRBD1. The CDR3 extends over 13 amino acids. Germline assignment: CDR1 WNHNN and CDR2 SYGVQD (reference sequence). The V segment lost 6 bases and the J segment 3 bases; nucleotides outside the gene matches: 4. The CDR3 here is CASSTDRDYGYTF. The CDR3 DNA sequence: TGCGCCAGCAGCACAGACAGGGACTATGGCTACACCTTC.

V and J are TRBV18 and TRBJ1-1; the D gene is possibly TRBD1 (6 bases). Germline assignment: CDR1 KGHSH and CDR2 LQKENI. V was cut by 6 bases and J by 11 bases, with 13 bases left in between. The CDR3 is 11 amino acids. The CDR3 bases are TGTGCCAGCTCTCAAGGACAGTCGGCTTTCTTT. Amino acid sequence: CASSQGQSAFF.

The chain couples TRBV7-8 to TRBJ1-5; perhaps TRBD1 as D (5 bases). The CDR3 totals 17 residues. The germline V gene encodes CDR1 SGHVS and CDR2 FQNEAQ. The V end lost 5 bases, the J end lost 4 bases, and 21 bases lay between the germline ends. This CDR3 is CASSQTDYGTGNQPQHF. CDR3 coding DNA: TGTGCCAGCAGCCAGACGGACTACGGGACGGGAAATCAGCCCCAGCATTTT.